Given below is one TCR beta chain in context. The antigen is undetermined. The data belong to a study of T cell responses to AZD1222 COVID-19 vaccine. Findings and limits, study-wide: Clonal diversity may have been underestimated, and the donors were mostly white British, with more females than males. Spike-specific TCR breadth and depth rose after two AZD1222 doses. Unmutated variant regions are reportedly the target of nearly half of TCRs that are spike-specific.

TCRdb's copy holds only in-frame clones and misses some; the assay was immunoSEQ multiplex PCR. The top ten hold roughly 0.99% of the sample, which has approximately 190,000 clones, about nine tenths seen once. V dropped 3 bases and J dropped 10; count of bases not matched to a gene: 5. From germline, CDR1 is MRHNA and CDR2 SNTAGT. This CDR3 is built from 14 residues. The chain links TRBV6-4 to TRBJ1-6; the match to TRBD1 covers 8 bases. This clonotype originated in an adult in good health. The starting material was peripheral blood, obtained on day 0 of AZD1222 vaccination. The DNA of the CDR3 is TGTGCCAGCAGTGAGAGACAGGGGCGCTCACCCCTCCACTTT. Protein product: CASSERQGRSPLHF.